The present T cell receptor beta chain was sequenced within a study of lymphopenia after photon versus proton radiotherapy. On this clone: Its target is not known.

The CDR3 is 14 amino acids. From germline, CDR1 is LNHDA and CDR2 SQIVND (reference sequence). V trimming: 8 bases; J trimming: 10 bases; junction bases outside the gene matches: 15. The table came from immunoSEQ multiplex PCR; TCRdb's copy has only in-frame clones and leaves some out. Among roughly 15,000 clones listed, approximately 80% were seen once. Whole-study results and caveats: Photon-treated patients lost naive T cells and TCR diversity; proton-treated stayed stable. Only patients who died were analyzed for survival; proton advantage is unproven. Post-nadir diversity loss with photons came from oligoclonal expansion, particularly CD8+ Temra cells.

This chain connects TRBV19 to TRBJ2-5, with 8 bases aligning to TRBD1. This sequence was found in a man aged 45 to 65 with gastric cancer. This material consisted of peripheral blood, taken from a patient treated with photon-based radiotherapy. Written as DNA, the CDR3 is TGTGCCAGTTCGACCGGGACAGGTAGCGTGATCCAGTACTTC. Translation: CASSTGTGSVIQYF. Drawing the rest from reference TRBV19 and TRBJ2-5, the complete variable domain is DGGITQSPKYLFRKEGQNVTLSCEQNLNHDAMYWYRQDPGQGLRLIYYSQIVNDFQKGDIAEGYSVSREKKESFPLTVTSAQKNPTAFYLCASSTGTGSVIQYFGPGTRLLVL.